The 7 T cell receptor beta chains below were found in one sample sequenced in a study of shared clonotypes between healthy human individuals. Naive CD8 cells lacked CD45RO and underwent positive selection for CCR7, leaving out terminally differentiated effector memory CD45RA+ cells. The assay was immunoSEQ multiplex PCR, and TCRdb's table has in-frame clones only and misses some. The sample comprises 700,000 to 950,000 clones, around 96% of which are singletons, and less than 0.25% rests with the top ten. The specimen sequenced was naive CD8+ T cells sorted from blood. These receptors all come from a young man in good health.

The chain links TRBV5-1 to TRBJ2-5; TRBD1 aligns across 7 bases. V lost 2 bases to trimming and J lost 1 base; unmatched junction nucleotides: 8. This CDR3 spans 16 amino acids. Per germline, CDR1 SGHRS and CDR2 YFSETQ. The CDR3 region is CASSFPRQGLQETQYF. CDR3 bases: TGCGCCAGCAGCTTTCCACGACAGGGCCTCCAAGAGACCCAGTACTTC.

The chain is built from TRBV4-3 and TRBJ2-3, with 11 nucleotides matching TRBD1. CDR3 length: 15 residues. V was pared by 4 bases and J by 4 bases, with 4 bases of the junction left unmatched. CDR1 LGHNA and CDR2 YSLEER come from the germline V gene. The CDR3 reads CASSLRTGGADTQYF. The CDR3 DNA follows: TGCGCCAGCAGCCTCCGGACAGGGGGCGCAGATACGCAGTATTTT.

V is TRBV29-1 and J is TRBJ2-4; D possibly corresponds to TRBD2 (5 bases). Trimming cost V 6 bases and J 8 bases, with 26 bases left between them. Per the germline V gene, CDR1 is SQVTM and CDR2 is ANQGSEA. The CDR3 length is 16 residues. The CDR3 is CSVVPPAEQNGDIQYF. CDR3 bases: TGCAGCGTCGTACCTCCGGCGGAGCAGAACGGGGACATTCAGTACTTC.

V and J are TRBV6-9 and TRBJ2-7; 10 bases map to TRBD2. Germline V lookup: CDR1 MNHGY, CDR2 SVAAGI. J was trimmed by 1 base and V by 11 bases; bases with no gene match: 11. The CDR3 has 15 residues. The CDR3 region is CAGKVAGGLSYEQYF. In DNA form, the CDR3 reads TGTGCCGGGAAAGTAGCGGGAGGACTTTCCTACGAGCAGTACTTC.

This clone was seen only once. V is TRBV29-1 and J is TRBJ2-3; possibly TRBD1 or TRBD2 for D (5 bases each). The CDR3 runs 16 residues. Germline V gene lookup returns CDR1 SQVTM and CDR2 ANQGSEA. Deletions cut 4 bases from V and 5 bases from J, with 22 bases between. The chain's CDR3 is CSVVRAGSIEVDTQYF. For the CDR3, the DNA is TGCAGCGTTGTGCGGGCAGGGTCAATAGAAGTAGATACGCAGTATTTT.

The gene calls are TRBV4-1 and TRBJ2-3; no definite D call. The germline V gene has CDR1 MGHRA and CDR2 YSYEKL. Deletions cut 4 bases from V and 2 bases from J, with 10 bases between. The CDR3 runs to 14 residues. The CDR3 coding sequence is TGCGCCAGCAGCCCCCCTAGAGTCACAGATACGCAGTATTTT. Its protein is CASSPPRVTDTQYF.

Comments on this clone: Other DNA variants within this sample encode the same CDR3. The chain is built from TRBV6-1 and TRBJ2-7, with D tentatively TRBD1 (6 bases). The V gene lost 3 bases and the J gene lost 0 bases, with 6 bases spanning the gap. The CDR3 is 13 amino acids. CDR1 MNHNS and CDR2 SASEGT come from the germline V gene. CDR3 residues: CASSETGSYEQYF. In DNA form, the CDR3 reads TGTGCCAGCAGTGAGACAGGCTCCTACGAGCAGTACTTC.